The clone carrying this T cell receptor (beta chain) was seen more than once but under ten times. Its specificity is not known. UMIs were added to TCR cDNA along with a universal primer site when it was made by 5'RACE template switching. TCRdb called the 5' RACE reads again in MiXCR, with one record for every CDR3 protein. The data contain about 230,000 distinct CDR3 sequences, over 6.5% of them seen just once; the ten biggest clones take up around 1%. The data stem from a study of T cells after yellow fever vaccination. Study outcomes and limitations: Booster sampling recovered most clones from primary vaccination (96% CD4, over 75% CD8). Contamination of FACS-sorted repertoires by abundant clonotypes from the bulk population could occur. Across the CD4 and CD8 compartments, a small share of clonotypes was present in both.

V lost 5 bases, J lost 3 bases, and 12 bases stayed unmatched. This CDR3 region has 17 residues. Germline V lookup: CDR1 LGHDT, CDR2 YNNKEL (reference sequence). The sequenced sample was CD4+ T cells sorted from PBMCs, obtained on the day of the yellow fever booster vaccination. This clonotype originated in a man younger than 40 who received the YFV17D yellow fever vaccine. The chain links TRBV3-1 to TRBJ2-5; 10 nucleotides align to TRBD2. The chain's CDR3 is CASSALVRTSGEETQYF. CDR3 DNA sequence: TGTGCCAGCAGCGCCCTTGTTCGGACTAGCGGAGAAGAGACCCAGTACTTC.